A selection of T cell receptor beta chains follows, all from one sample in a study of blood T cell repertoires in COVID-19. Assay used: immunoSEQ multiplex PCR; TCRdb lists only in-frame clones, some missing. The sample carries roughly 160,000 clones, 83% recorded once. Source material: peripheral blood. The receptors were sampled from an elderly woman with acute or convalescent COVID-19. CDR3s include the opening cysteine and the closing phenylalanine or tryptophan. A D gene is named only where the DNA matches it firmly. Not all rows give a size; the values are once, few, many and, for expanded clones, a class.

j_call v_call clone_size d_call cdr3_aa cdr3_nt
TRBJ1-2 TRBV10-3 - TRBD1 CATRTGPFNYGYTF TGTGCCACCCGGACAGGACCCTTTAACTATGGCTACACCTTC
TRBJ1-2 TRBV6-5 - - CASTETGSYGYTF TGTGCCAGCACCGAGACAGGAAGCTATGGCTACACCTTC
TRBJ2-5 TRBV27 once TRBD2 CASSYRMGLAGKETQYF TGTGCCAGCAGTTACAGAATGGGGCTAGCGGGAAAAGAGACCCAGTACTTC
TRBJ1-5 TRBV15 - TRBD1 CATSSGQGGYSNQPQHF TGTGCCACCAGCAGTGGACAGGGGGGCTATAGCAATCAGCCCCAGCATTTT
TRBJ2-2 TRBV3-1/TRBV3-2 - TRBD2 CASSQERLAGAVGELFF TGTGCCAGCAGCCAAGAACGACTAGCGGGAGCAGTCGGGGAGCTGTTTTTT
TRBJ2-7 TRBV29-1 - TRBD1 CSIRQGVEQYF TGCAGCATCCGACAGGGGGTCGAGCAGTACTTC
TRBJ1-4 TRBV6-5 - TRBD1 CASSLKTGGKLFF TGTGCCAGCAGTCTAAAGACAGGGGGAAAACTGTTTTTT
TRBJ2-3 TRBV12-1 - - CASSPGQEHTDTQYF TGTGCCAGCAGCCCAGGACAGGAACACACAGATACGCAGTATTTT
TRBJ2-7 TRBV7-2 - - CASSLSDSYEQYF TGTGCCAGCAGCTTATCGGACAGCTACGAGCAGTACTTC
TRBJ1-1 TRBV30 - - CAWSTGLGEAFF TGTGCCTGGAGCACGGGACTGGGTGAAGCTTTCTTT
TRBJ2-3 TRBV11-2 - TRBD2 CASSLTRSGGLSTDTQYF TGTGCCAGCAGCTTAACCCGCAGCGGGGGGCTTAGCACAGATACGCAGTATTTT
TRBJ1-1 TRBV6-2/TRBV6-3 - TRBD1 CASSRGGQTEAFF TGTGCCAGCAGCCGAGGGGGACAGACTGAAGCTTTCTTT
TRBJ1-6 TRBV19 - - CASQRKRLGSSYNSPLHF TGTGCCAGTCAAAGAAAGAGACTTGGGAGCTCCTATAATTCACCCCTCCACTTT
TRBJ1-4 TRBV9 - - CASSVGKTTNEKLFF TGTGCCAGCAGCGTAGGAAAGACTACTAATGAAAAACTGTTTTTT
TRBJ2-7 TRBV7-9 - - CASSPQIPYEQYF TGTGCCAGCAGCCCACAGATTCCCTACGAGCAGTACTTC
TRBJ2-7 TRBV29-1 - - CSVEAPTGFEQYF TGCAGCGTTGAAGCTCCCACAGGTTTCGAGCAGTACTTC
TRBJ1-3 TRBV5-4 - - CASSLEAGLGGNTIYF TGTGCCAGCAGCTTGGAGGCAGGGCTAGGGGGAAACACCATATATTTT
TRBJ1-2 TRBV5-1 - - CASSLVQGNYGYTF TGCGCCAGCAGCTTGGTACAGGGTAACTATGGCTACACCTTC
TRBJ1-4 TRBV19 - - CASSMRVDEKLFF TGTGCCAGTAGTATGAGAGTGGATGAAAAACTGTTTTTT
TRBJ2-4 TRBV7-2 - TRBD2 CASSFPLAGGPFNIQYF TGTGCCAGCAGCTTCCCCCTAGCGGGGGGGCCTTTTAACATTCAGTACTTC
TRBJ1-2 TRBV3-1/TRBV3-2 - - CASSQGRDYGYTF TGTGCCAGCAGCCAAGGCAGGGACTATGGCTACACCTTC
TRBJ2-3 TRBV7-9 - - CASSLASRTDTQYF TGTGCCAGCAGCTTAGCCTCCCGCACAGATACGCAGTATTTT
TRBJ1-6 TRBV2 - - CASMPGANSPLHF TGTGCCAGCATGCCAGGGGCCAATTCACCCCTCCACTTT
TRBJ2-2 TRBV19 - TRBD1 CASSIRTGHTGELFF TGTGCCAGTAGTATAAGGACAGGGCACACCGGGGAGCTGTTTTTT
TRBJ2-2 TRBV5-4 - TRBD1 CASSTNRGSAGELFF TGTGCCAGCAGCACAAACAGGGGAAGCGCCGGGGAGCTGTTTTTT
TRBJ1-1 TRBV28 - - CASSLIQGNTEAFF TGTGCCAGCAGTTTGATTCAGGGGAACACTGAAGCTTTCTTT
TRBJ1-1 TRBV5-1 - TRBD1 CASSIGQGMNTEAFF TGCGCCAGCAGCATCGGACAGGGGATGAACACTGAAGCTTTCTTT
TRBJ2-1 TRBV3-1/TRBV3-2 - - CASSPSASSYNEQFF TGTGCCAGCAGCCCAAGTGCGAGCTCCTACAATGAGCAGTTCTTC
TRBJ2-3 TRBV27 - TRBD2 CASSLRTSSTDTQYF TGTGCCAGCAGTTTACGGACTAGCAGCACAGATACGCAGTATTTT
TRBJ2-4 TRBV4-3 - TRBD2 CASSQDWGGGGKNIQYF TGCGCCAGCAGCCAAGATTGGGGCGGGGGAGGCAAAAACATTCAGTACTTC
TRBJ1-2 TRBV5-6 - - CASSLGSGSRGYTF TGTGCCAGCAGCTTGGGTTCCGGGAGCAGAGGCTACACCTTC
TRBJ1-1 TRBV3-1/TRBV3-2 - TRBD1 CASSQRAGGHTEAFF TGTGCCAGCAGCCAGCGCGCAGGGGGACATACTGAAGCTTTCTTT
TRBJ2-3 TRBV9 - - CASSVGADTQYF TGTGCCAGCAGCGTAGGCGCAGATACGCAGTATTTT
TRBJ2-1 TRBV5-5 - - CASRDPGLPSNEQFF TGTGCCAGCAGGGACCCGGGACTTCCTTCCAATGAGCAGTTCTTC
TRBJ1-3 TRBV7-2 - TRBD1 CASSFGTGGYGNTIYF TGTGCCAGCAGCTTTGGGACAGGGGGCTATGGAAACACCATATATTTT